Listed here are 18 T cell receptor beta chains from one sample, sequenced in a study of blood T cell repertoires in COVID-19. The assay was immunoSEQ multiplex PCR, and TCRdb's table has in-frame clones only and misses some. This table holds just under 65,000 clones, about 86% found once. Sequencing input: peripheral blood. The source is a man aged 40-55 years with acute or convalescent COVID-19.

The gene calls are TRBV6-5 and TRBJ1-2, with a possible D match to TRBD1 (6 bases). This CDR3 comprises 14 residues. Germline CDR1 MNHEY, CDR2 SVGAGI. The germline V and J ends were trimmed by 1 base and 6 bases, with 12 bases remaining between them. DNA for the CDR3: TGTGCCAGCAGTTACTTAGACAGGCGGGATGGCTACACCTTC. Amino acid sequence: CASSYLDRRDGYTF.

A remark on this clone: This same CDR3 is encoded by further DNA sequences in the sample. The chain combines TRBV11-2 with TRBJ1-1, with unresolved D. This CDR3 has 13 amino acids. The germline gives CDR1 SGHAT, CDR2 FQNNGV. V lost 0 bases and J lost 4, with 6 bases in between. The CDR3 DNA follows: TGTGCCAGCAGCTTAGATCGGGGCACTGAAGCTTTCTTT. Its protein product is CASSLDRGTEAFF.

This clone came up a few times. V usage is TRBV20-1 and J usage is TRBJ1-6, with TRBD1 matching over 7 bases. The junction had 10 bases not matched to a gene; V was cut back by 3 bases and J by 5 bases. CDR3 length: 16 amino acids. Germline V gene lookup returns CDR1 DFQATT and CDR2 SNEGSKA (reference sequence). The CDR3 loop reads CSASPFTGTDNSPLHF. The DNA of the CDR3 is TGCAGTGCTAGTCCATTTACCGGGACAGATAATTCACCCCTCCACTTT.

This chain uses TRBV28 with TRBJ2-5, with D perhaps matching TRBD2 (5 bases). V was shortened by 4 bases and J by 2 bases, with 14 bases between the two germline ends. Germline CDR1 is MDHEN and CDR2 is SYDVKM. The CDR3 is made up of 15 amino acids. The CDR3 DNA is TGTGCCAGCAGTTCCCCACATGGCGGGCAAGAGACCCAGTACTTC. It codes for CASSSPHGGQETQYF.

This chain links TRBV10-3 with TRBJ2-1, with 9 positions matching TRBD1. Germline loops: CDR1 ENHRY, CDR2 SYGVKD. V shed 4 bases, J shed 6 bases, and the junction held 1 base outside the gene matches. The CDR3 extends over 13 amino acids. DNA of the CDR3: TGTGCCATCAGTGGGGACAGGGTCAATGAGCAGTTCTTC. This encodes CAISGDRVNEQFF.

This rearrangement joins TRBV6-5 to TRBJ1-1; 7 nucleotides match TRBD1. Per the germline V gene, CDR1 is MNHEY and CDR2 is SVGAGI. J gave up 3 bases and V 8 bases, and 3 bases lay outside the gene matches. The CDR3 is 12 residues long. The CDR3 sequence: CASLRGHTEAFF. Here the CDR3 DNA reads TGTGCCAGCCTGAGGGGGCACACTGAAGCTTTCTTT.

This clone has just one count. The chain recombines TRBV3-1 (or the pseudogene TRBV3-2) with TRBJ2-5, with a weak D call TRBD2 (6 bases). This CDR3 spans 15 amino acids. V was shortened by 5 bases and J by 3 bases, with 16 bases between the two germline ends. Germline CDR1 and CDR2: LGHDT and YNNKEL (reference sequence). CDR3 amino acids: CASSFHPGGEETQYF. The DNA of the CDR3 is TGTGCCAGCAGCTTCCACCCGGGCGGGGAAGAGACCCAGTACTTC.

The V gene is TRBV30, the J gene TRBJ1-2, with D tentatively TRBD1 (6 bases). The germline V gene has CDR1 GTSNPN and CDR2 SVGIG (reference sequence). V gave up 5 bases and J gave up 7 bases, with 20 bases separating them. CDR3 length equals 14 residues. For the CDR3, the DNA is TGTGCCTGGGCCTCAACTCGGGGGGCGGGTGGCTACACCTTC. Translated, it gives CAWASTRGAGGYTF.

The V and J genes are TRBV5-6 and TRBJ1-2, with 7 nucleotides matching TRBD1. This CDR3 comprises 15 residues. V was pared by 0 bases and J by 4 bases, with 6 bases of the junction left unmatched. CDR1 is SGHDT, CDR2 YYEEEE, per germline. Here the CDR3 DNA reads TGTGCCAGCAGCTTGGCCGGGGACAGCTTCTATGGCTACACCTTC. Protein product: CASSLAGDSFYGYTF.

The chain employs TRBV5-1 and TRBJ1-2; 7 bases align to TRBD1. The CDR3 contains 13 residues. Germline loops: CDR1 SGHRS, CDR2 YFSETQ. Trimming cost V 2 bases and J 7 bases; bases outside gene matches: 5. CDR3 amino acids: CASSFGTDAGYTF. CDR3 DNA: TGCGCCAGCAGCTTCGGGACAGATGCTGGCTACACCTTC.

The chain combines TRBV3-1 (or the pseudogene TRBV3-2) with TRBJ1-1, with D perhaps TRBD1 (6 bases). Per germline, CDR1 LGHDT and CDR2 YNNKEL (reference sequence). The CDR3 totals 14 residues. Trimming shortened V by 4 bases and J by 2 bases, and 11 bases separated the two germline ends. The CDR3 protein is CASSRVDRNTEAFF. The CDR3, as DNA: TGTGCCAGCAGCCGGGTGGACAGAAACACTGAAGCTTTCTTT.

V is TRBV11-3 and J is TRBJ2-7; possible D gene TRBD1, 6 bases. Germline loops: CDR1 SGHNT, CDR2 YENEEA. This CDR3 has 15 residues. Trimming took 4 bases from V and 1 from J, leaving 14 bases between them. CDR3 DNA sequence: TGTGCCAGCAGCTCTCTTGGACAGAAATCCTACGAGCAGTACTTC. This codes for CASSSLGQKSYEQYF.

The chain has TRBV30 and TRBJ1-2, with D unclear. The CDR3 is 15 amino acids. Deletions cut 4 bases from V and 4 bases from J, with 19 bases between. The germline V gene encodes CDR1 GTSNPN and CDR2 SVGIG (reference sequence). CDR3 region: CAWTPDTNAIYGYTF. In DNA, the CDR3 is TGTGCCTGGACCCCCGACACCAACGCCATCTATGGCTACACCTTC.

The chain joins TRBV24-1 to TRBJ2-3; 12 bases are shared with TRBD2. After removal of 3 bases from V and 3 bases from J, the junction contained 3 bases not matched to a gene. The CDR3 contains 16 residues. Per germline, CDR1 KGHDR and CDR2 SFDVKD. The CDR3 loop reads CATSDLAGGATDTQYF. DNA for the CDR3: TGTGCCACCAGTGATCTAGCGGGGGGGGCGACAGATACGCAGTATTTT.

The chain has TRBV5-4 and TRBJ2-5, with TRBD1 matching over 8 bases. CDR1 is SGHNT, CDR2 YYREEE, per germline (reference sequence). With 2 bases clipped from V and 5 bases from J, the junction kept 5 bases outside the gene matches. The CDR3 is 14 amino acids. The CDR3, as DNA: TGTGCCAGCAGCTTCCGGACAGGGTGGGAGACCCAGTACTTC. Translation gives CASSFRTGWETQYF.

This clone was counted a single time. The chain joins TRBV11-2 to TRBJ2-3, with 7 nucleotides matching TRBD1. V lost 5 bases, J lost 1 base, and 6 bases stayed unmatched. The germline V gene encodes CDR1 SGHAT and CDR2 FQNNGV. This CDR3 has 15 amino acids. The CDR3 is CASSTNGQGTDTQYF. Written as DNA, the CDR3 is TGTGCCAGCAGCACCAATGGACAGGGCACAGATACGCAGTATTTT.

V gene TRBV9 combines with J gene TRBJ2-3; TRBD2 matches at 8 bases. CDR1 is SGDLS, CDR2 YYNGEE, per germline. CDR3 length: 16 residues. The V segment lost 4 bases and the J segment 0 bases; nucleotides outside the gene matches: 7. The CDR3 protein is CASSKTGTRSTDTQYF. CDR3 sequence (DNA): TGTGCCAGCAGCAAAACCGGGACTAGGAGCACAGATACGCAGTATTTT.

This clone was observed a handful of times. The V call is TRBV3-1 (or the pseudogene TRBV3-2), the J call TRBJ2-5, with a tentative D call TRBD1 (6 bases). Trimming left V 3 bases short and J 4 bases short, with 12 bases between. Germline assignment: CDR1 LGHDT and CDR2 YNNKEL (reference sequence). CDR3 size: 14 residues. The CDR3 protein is CASSQILGGETQYF. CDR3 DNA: TGTGCCAGCAGCCAGATTTTAGGGGGAGAGACCCAGTACTTC.